Presented here are 19 T cell receptor beta chains from one specimen sequenced in a study of vaccination effects on CD4 cells after COVID-19. Isolation of CD4+ T cells took place after 10 days of culture. All participants had two doses of either the BNT162b2 or mRNA-1273 vaccine. Clones were read by immunoSEQ multiplex PCR, and TCRdb kept only the in-frame ones, dropping some. The sample carries tens of thousands of clones, 74% recorded once. These receptors are not linked to any known antigen. Sample: CD4+ T cells from PBMCs cultured without peptide, taken after COVID-19 vaccination. The receptor source for this set is a human donor who received a COVID-19 vaccine.

The chain recombines TRBV9 with TRBJ2-7; unclear D gene. V was shortened by 1 base and J by 0 bases, with 17 bases between the two germline ends. CDR1 and CDR2 from the germline V gene are SGDLS and YYNGEE. There are 17 residues in the CDR3. This CDR3 is CASSVSSVTPSSYEQYV. The CDR3 DNA sequence: TGTGCCAGCAGCGTATCCTCGGTGACTCCTAGCTCCTACGAGCAGTACGTC.

The J gene is TRBJ1-1, the V gene TRBV19; no clear D gene. There are 12 residues in the CDR3. V lost 6 bases and J 9 bases, leaving 14 bases between the germline ends. In germline, CDR1 is LNHDA, CDR2 SQIVND (reference sequence). CDR3 sequence: CASSSGGMKAFF. The CDR3, as DNA: TGTGCCAGTAGCTCAGGAGGAATGAAAGCTTTCTTT.

The chain joins TRBV12-3 or TRBV12-4 to TRBJ2-5; D gene unclear. The CDR3 covers 13 residues. The germline V and J ends were trimmed by 5 bases and 5 bases, with 12 bases remaining between them. The CDR3 nucleotides are TGTGCCAGCAGTCCTGTAGTTGTGGAGACCCAGTACTTC. Its translation is CASSPVVVETQYF.

This clone was seen only once. This sequence joins TRBV4-1 and TRBJ2-3, with 10 bases that match TRBD2. The CDR3 totals 18 residues. The V segment lost 0 bases and the J segment 6 bases; nucleotides outside the gene matches: 12. Germline V lookup: CDR1 MGHRA, CDR2 YSYEKL. In DNA form, the CDR3 reads TGCGCCAGCAGCCAAGAAGTAGTCGGGACTAGCGAAGTTGATACGCAGTATTTT. This gives the protein CASSQEVVGTSEVDTQYF.

The chain employs TRBV24-1 and TRBJ2-7, with D tentatively TRBD2 (5 bases). This CDR3 region has 11 residues. The germline gives CDR1 KGHDR, CDR2 SFDVKD. V was pared by 7 bases and J by 6 bases, with 9 bases between. The CDR3 DNA follows: TGTGCCACCAGACTAGGAAGCGAGCAGTACGTC. Amino acids: CATRLGSEQYV.

The chain uses TRBV6-5 and TRBJ1-5; unclear D gene. V was pared by 2 bases and J by 3 bases, with 11 bases between. This CDR3 region has 15 residues. Germline assignment: CDR1 MNHEY and CDR2 SVGAGI. This chain's CDR3 is CASSYGQSLNQPQHF. The CDR3 region has the DNA TGTGCCAGCAGTTACGGGCAGAGTCTCAATCAGCCCCAGCATTTT.

CDR3 residues: CATSGGQLLSGNTIYF. For the CDR3, the DNA is TGTGCCACCTCTGGGGGGCAGTTGCTCTCTGGAAACACCATATATTTT. The chain couples TRBV30 to TRBJ1-3; D may be TRBD1 (6 bases). Germline loops: CDR1 GTSNPN, CDR2 SVGIG (reference sequence). CDR3 length: 16 amino acids. V lost 8 bases and J lost 0, with 20 bases in between.

This rearrangement joins TRBV6-5 to TRBJ2-5; D may correspond to TRBD1 or TRBD2 (6 bases each). V lost 6 bases, J lost 1 base, and 9 bases lay in between. The length of the CDR3 is 13 residues. Germline V gene data show CDR1 as MNHEY and CDR2 as SVGAGI. CDR3 nucleotides: TGTGCCAGCAGGTCGGGGGCCCAAGAGACCCAGTACTTC. It encodes CASRSGAQETQYF.

The CDR3 loop is CAWSRLVVGNEQFF. In nucleotides, the CDR3 is TGTGCCTGGAGTCGACTAGTCGTAGGGAATGAGCAGTTCTTC. The chain has TRBV30 and TRBJ2-1; weak D call: TRBD2 (6 bases). The CDR3 runs 14 residues. Trimming left V 2 bases short and J 7 bases short, with 15 bases between. Germline V gene sequence: CDR1 GTSNPN, CDR2 SVGIG (reference sequence).

The V gene is TRBV5-6, the J gene TRBJ1-1; D unclear. In germline, CDR1 is SGHDT, CDR2 YYEEEE. The CDR3 is 15 amino acids. V was shortened by 0 bases and J by 0 bases, with 9 bases between the two germline ends. The CDR3 nucleotides are TGTGCCAGCAGCTTGGACAGCAGCCTGAACACTGAAGCTTTCTTT. It codes for CASSLDSSLNTEAFF.

This sequence joins TRBV7-2 and TRBJ1-5; D gene uncertain. The CDR3 has 12 residues. Germline loops: CDR1 SGHTA, CDR2 FQGNSA. V lost 2 bases to trimming and J lost 9 bases, with 8 bases between them. The CDR3 nucleotides read TGTGCCAGCAGCTTACGACCGGGGCCCCAGCATTTT. Its translation: CASSLRPGPQHF.

The CDR3: CASSSTTGGRYGYTF. The CDR3, as DNA: TGTGCCAGCAGTTCCACGACAGGGGGCCGGTATGGCTACACCTTC. The chain joins TRBV6-5 to TRBJ1-2; TRBD1 matches at 10 bases. CDR1 is MNHEY and CDR2 is SVGAGI in the germline V gene. There are 15 residues in the CDR3. The J segment lost 5 bases and the V segment lost 4 bases, leaving 7 bases of the junction unmatched.

V usage is TRBV5-4 and J usage is TRBJ2-2, with 12 bases matching TRBD1. Germline CDR1 is SGHNT and CDR2 is YYREEE (reference sequence). The CDR3 has 15 residues. Unmatched junction bases numbered 3, after V lost 3 bases and J lost 6 bases. The CDR3 protein is CASSWGQGASGELFF. The CDR3 DNA is TGTGCCAGCAGCTGGGGACAGGGGGCTTCCGGGGAGCTGTTTTTT. The whole variable domain, remainder taken from reference TRBV5-4 and TRBJ2-2, is ETGVTQSPTHLIKTRGQQVTLRCSSQSGHNTVSWYQQALGQGPQFIFQYYREEENGRGNFPPRFSGLQFPNYSSELNVNALELDDSALYLCASSWGQGASGELFFGEGSRLTVL.

The chain recombines TRBV6-5 with TRBJ1-2; D not resolved. CDR1 and CDR2 (germline): MNHEY, SVGAGI. This CDR3 has 14 residues. Trimming cost V 4 bases and J 4 bases, with 13 bases left between them. The CDR3 sequence is CASSSNLISYGYTF. In DNA, the CDR3 is TGTGCCAGCAGTTCAAACCTCATTTCCTATGGCTACACCTTC.

The J gene is TRBJ1-1, the V gene TRBV6-1, with D uncertain. The ends were cut back, 2 bases at V and 7 bases at J, with 11 bases in the middle. Germline lookup yields CDR1 MNHNS and CDR2 SASEGT. The CDR3 contains 13 residues. Written as DNA, the CDR3 is TGTGCCAGCAGTGAATTCGTGGTAATTGAAGCTTTCTTT. Translated: CASSEFVVIEAFF.

The gene calls are TRBV5-1 and TRBJ2-1, with D perhaps given as TRBD1 or TRBD2 (5 bases each). The CDR3 consists of 15 residues. The germline V gene encodes CDR1 SGHRS and CDR2 YFSETQ. V was pared by 4 bases and J by 6 bases, with 17 bases between. Here the CDR3 reads CASSGAPGTPNEQFF. CDR3 nucleotides: TGCGCCAGCAGCGGCGCCCCCGGGACCCCCAATGAGCAGTTCTTC.

The rearrangement joins TRBV30 to TRBJ2-1; no definite D call. Germline CDR1 reads GTSNPN; CDR2 reads SVGIG (reference sequence). V lost 4 bases, J lost 3 bases, and 13 bases lay in between. The CDR3 covers 14 residues. This CDR3 is CAWMGQMIYNEQFF. The CDR3 DNA reads as TGTGCCTGGATGGGCCAGATGATCTACAATGAGCAGTTCTTC.

This clone was detected a few times. The chain combines TRBV4-3 with TRBJ2-3, with TRBD1 matching 7 bases. J gave up 4 bases and V 4 bases, and 8 bases lay outside the gene matches. CDR1 and CDR2 from the germline V gene are LGHNA and YSLEER. The CDR3 is 15 amino acids. The CDR3 sequence: CASSPRVRGSDTQYF. The CDR3 DNA is TGCGCCAGCAGCCCCCGGGTCAGGGGGTCAGATACGCAGTATTTT.

This chain links TRBV2 with TRBJ1-2, with 8 positions matching TRBD1. Germline V gene lookup returns CDR1 SNHLY and CDR2 FYNNEI. Trimming took 4 bases from V and 2 from J; bases not matched to a gene: 12. The length of the CDR3 is 17 residues. The CDR3 sequence is CASSGGTGVSENYGYTF. CDR3 sequence (DNA): TGTGCCAGCAGTGGTGGGACAGGAGTCTCGGAAAACTATGGCTACACCTTC.